The sequence of this T cell receptor beta chain was determined in a study of blood T cell repertoires in COVID-19. Study context: The analysed material was cDNA or gDNA that came from T cells, B-cell-depleted T cells, or PBMCs.

Per the original data handling: Using reference gene primer amplification, nucleated cell counts were estimated. This table comes from immunoSEQ multiplex PCR, and its TCRdb copy is limited to in-frame clones, with some not included. For V, J and clone size, that table is used; D and trimming come from the DNA. The data hold 90,000 to 130,000 clones, with around nine tenths observed a single time. With V trimmed by 7 bases and J by 2 bases, 2 bases remained unmatched. This CDR3 contains 13 residues. Per the germline V gene, CDR1 is MNHEY and CDR2 is SVGAGI. This clone was counted a few times. This clonotype originated in a man aged 40-55 years with acute or convalescent COVID-19. The sample comprised peripheral blood. The chain uses TRBV6-5 and TRBJ1-2, with 9 nucleotides matching TRBD1. In nucleotides, the CDR3 is TGTGCCAGCATGGACAGGGGAAACTATGGCTACACCTTC. This sequence encodes CASMDRGNYGYTF.